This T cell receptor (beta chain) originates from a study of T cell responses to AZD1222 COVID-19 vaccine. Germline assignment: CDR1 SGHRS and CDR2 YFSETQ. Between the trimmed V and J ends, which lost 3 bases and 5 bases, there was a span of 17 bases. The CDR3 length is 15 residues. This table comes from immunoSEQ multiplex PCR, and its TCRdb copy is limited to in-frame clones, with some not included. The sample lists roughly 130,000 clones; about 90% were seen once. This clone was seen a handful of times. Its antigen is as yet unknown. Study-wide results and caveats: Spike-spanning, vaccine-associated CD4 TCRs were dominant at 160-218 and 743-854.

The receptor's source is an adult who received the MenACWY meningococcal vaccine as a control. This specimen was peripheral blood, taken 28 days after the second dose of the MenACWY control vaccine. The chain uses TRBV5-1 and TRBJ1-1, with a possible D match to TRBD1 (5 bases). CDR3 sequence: CASSSLPGVGTEAFF. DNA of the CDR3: TGCGCCAGCAGCTCTCTTCCGGGGGTAGGAACTGAAGCTTTCTTT.